This section outlines one TCR beta chain sequence together with its context. Antigen unknown. Any history of autoimmune disease or systemic immunosuppression disqualified patients. V lost 1 base and J lost 2, with 14 bases in between. Germline-derived CDR1 and CDR2 are GTSNPN and SVGIG (reference sequence). The CDR3 runs to 15 residues. TCRdb's table, derived via immunoSEQ multiplex PCR, lists solely in-frame clones and lacks some. The repertoire holds tens of thousands of clones, with approximately 92% as singletons. These data come from a study of OX40 agonist ivuxolimab in advanced cancers. Study-wide background: Prior anti-PD-1, anti-PD-L1 or anti-CTLA-4 therapy was allowed; approximately 40% had some. Study results and limitations: Expanded clones belonging to CD8+ T cells outnumbered, on average, those of CD4+.

The sequence derives from an adult with an advanced solid tumor such as melanoma, head and neck, liver or kidney cancer. The sequences come from CD4+ or CD8+ T cells sorted from blood, collected in a trial of the OX40 agonist ivuxolimab. V gene TRBV30 combines with J gene TRBJ1-2, with D possibly matching TRBD1 (5 bases). CDR3 sequence: CAWSAALTVNYGYTF. The CDR3 bases are TGTGCCTGGAGTGCCGCCTTGACAGTGAACTATGGCTACACCTTC.